Ten or more counts support the clone carrying this T cell receptor beta chain. The data are from a study of T-cell reconstitution after alpha-beta-depleted transplantation in children. A library of TCRbeta sequences, prepared with unique molecular identifiers, was generated. TCRdb reprocessed the PCR reads via MiXCR and lists one record per CDR3 protein. The table has under 85,000 distinct CDR3 sequences, 15% to 20% seen once. The length of the CDR3 is 13 residues. Germline V gives CDR1 MNHEY, CDR2 SVGAGI. V was shortened by 2 bases and J by 4 bases, with 9 bases between the two germline ends. The chain is built from TRBV6-5 and TRBJ2-7; D call uncertain. Sequences were derived from PBMCs, mostly from graft donor cells, sampled 360 days after TCRalphabeta/CD19-depleted stem cell transplant. The sequence derives from a male patient between 2 and 10 years old who had a stem cell transplant for acute lymphoblastic leukemia, so the T cells may come from the graft donor. As DNA, the CDR3 is TGTGCCAGCAGTTACGGAAGAAGATACGAGCAGTACTTC. As protein: CASSYGRRYEQYF.